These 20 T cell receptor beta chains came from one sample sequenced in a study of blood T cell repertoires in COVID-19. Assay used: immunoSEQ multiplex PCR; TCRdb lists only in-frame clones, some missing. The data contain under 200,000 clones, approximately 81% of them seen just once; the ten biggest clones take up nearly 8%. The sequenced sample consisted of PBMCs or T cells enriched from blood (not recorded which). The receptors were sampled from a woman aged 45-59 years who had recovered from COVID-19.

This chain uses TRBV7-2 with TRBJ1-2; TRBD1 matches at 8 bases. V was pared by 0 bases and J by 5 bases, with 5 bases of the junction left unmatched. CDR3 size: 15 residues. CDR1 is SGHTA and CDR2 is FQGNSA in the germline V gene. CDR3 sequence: CASSLAWTGQYGYTF. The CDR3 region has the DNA TGTGCCAGCAGCTTAGCCTGGACAGGGCAATATGGCTACACCTTC.

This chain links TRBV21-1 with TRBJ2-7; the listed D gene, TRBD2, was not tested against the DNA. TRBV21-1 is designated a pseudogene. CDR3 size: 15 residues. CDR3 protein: CASSKGAGGVYEQYF. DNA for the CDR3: TGTGCCAGCAGCAAAGGGGCGGGAGGGGTCTACGAGCAGTACTTC.

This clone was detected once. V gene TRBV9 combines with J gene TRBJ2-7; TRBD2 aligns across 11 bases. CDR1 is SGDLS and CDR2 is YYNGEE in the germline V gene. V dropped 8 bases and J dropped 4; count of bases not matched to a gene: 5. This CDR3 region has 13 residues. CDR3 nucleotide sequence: TGTGCCAGGCCGGGACTAGCGGCTTACGAGCAGTACTTC. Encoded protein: CARPGLAAYEQYF. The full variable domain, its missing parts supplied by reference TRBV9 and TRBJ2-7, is DSGVTQTPKHLITATGQRVTLRCSPRSGDLSVYWYQQSLDQGLQFLIQYYNGEERAKGNILERFSAQQFPDLHSELNLSSLELGDSALYFCARPGLAAYEQYFGPGTRLTVT.

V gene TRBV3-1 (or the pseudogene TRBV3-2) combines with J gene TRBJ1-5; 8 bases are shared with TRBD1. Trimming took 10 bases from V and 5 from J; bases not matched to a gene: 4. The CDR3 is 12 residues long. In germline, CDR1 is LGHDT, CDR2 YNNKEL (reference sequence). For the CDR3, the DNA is TGTGCCAACCAGACAGGGGATCAGCCCCAGCATTTT. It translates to CANQTGDQPQHF.

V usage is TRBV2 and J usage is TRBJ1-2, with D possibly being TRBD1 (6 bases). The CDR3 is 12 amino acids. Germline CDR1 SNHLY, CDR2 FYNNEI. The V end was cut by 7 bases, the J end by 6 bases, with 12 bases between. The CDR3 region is CASTTGYDGYTF. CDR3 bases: TGTGCCAGCACTACAGGGTACGATGGCTACACCTTC.

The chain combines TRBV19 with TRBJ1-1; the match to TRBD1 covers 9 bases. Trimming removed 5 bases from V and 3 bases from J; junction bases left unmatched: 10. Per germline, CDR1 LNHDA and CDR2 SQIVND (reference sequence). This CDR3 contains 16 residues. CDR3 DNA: TGTGCCAGTAGTGGGGGGACAGGGCGAAGGGACACTGAAGCTTTCTTT. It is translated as CASSGGTGRRDTEAFF.

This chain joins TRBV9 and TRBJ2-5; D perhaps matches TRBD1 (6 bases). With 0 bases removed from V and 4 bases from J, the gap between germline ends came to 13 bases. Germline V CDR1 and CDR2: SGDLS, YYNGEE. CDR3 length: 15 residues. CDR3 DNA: TGTGCCAGCAGCGTAGATGGACTCAGGGGAGAGACCCAGTACTTC. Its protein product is CASSVDGLRGETQYF.

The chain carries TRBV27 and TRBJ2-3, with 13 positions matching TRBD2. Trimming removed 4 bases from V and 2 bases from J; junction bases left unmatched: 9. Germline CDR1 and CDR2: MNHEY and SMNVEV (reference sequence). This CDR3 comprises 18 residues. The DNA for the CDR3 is TGTGCCAGCAGTTCTGAGAGGACTAGCGGGGGAGCCACAGATACGCAGTATTTT. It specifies CASSSERTSGGATDTQYF.

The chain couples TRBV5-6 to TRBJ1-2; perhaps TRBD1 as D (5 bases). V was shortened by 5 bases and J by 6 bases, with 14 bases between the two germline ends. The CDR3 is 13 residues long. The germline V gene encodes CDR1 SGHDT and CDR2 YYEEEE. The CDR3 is CASRWGGADGYTF. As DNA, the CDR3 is TGTGCCAGCAGATGGGGAGGGGCGGATGGCTACACCTTC.

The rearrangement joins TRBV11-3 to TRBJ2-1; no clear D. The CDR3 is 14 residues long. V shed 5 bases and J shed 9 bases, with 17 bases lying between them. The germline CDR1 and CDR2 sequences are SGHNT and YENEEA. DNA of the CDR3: TGTGCCAGCAGCCTTTTGCGATCATCTAGTGAGCAGTTCTTC. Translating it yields CASSLLRSSSEQFF.

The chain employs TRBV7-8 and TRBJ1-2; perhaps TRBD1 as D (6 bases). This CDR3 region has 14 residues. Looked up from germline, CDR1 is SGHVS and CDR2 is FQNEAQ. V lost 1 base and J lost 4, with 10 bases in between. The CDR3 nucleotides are TGTGCCAGCAGCTTAGGGGGACACGCCTATGGCTACACCTTC. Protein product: CASSLGGHAYGYTF.

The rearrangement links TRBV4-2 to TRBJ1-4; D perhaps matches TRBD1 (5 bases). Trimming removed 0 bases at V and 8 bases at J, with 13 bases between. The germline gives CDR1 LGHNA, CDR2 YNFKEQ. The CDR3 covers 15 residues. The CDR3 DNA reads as TGTGCCAGCAGCCAAGATACCGGGGGGTGGGAAAAACTGTTTTTT. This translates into CASSQDTGGWEKLFF.

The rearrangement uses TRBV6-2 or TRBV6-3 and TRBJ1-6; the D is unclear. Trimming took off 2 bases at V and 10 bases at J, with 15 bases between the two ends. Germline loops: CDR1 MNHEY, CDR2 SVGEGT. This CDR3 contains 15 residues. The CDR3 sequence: CASSYPGSTVSPLHF. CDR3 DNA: TGTGCCAGCAGTTACCCCGGGAGTACGGTGTCACCCCTCCACTTT.

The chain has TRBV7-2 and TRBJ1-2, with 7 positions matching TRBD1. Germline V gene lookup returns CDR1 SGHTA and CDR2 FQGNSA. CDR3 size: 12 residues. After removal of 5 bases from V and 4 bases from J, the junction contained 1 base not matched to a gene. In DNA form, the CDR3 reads TGTGCCAGCAGCACAGGGGTCTATGGCTACACCTTC. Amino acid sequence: CASSTGVYGYTF. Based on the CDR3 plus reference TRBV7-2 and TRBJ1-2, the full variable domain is GAGVSQSPSNKVTEKGKDVELRCDPISGHTALYWYRQSLGQGLEFLIYFQGNSAPDKSGLPSDRFSAERTGGSVSTLTIQRTQQEDSAVYLCASSTGVYGYTFGSGTRLTVV.

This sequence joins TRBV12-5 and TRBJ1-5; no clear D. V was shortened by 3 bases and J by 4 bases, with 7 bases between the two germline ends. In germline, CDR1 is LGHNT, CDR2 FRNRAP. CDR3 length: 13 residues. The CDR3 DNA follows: TGTGCTAGTGGTTTCCGTTTGAATCAGCCCCAGCATTTT. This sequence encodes CASGFRLNQPQHF.

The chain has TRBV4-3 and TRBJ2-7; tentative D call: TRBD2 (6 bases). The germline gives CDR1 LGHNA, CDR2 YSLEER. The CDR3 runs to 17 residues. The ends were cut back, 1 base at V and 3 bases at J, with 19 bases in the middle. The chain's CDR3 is CASSQGVTDGGYYEQYF. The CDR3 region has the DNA TGCGCCAGCAGCCAAGGGGTGACAGATGGAGGGTACTACGAGCAGTACTTC.

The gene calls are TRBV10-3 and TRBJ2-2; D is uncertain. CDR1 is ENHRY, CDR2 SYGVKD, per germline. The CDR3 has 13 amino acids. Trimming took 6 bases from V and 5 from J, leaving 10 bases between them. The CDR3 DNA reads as TGTGCCATCAGGTTAGCAGAGACCGGGGAGCTGTTTTTT. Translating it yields CAIRLAETGELFF.

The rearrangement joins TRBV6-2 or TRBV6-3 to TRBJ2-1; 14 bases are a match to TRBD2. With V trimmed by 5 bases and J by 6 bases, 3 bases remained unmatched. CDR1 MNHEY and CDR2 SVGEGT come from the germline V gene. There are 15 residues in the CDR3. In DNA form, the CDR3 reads TGTGCCAGCAGTCCAGGACTAGCGGGGGGCAATGAGCAGTTCTTC. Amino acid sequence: CASSPGLAGGNEQFF.

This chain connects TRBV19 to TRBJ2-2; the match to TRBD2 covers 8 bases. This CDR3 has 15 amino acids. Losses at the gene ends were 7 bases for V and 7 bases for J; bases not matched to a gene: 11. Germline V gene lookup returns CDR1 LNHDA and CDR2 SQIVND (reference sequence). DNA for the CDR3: TGTGCCAGTACCTCTCGGGCGGGAGGTGGCGGGGAGCTGTTTTTT. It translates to CASTSRAGGGGELFF. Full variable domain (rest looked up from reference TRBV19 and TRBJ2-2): DGGITQSPKYLFRKEGQNVTLSCEQNLNHDAMYWYRQDPGQGLRLIYYSQIVNDFQKGDIAEGYSVSREKKESFPLTVTSAQKNPTAFYLCASTSRAGGGGELFFGEGSRLTVL.

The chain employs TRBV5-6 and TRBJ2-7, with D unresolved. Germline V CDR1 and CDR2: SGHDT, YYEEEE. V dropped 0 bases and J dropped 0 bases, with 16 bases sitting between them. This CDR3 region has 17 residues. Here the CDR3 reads CASSLGSRPHHSYEQYF. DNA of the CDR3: TGTGCCAGCAGCTTGGGGTCTAGGCCACATCACTCCTACGAGCAGTACTTC.